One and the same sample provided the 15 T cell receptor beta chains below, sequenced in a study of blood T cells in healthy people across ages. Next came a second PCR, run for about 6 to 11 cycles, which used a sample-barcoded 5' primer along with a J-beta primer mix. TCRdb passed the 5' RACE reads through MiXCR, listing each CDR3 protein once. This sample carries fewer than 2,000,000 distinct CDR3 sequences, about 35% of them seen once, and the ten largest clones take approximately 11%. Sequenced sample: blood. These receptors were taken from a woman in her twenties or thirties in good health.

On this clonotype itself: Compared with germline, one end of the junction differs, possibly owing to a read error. CDR3 in DNA: TGCAGTGCAACGAACCCATCAAGTCCTCGACAGCAGCTCTTC. Translating it yields CSATNPSSPRQQLF. The rearrangement links TRBV20-1 to TRBJ2-1, with D tentatively TRBD1 (5 bases). Germline V gene lookup returns CDR1 DFQATT and CDR2 SNEGSKA (reference sequence). The CDR3 is made up of 14 amino acids.

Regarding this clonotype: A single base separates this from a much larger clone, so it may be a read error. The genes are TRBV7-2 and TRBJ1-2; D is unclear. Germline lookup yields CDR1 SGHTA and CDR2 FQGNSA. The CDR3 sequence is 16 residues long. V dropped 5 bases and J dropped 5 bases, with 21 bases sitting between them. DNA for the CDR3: TGTGCCAGCAGCCCAGCGGGCGGTGTCGATTGGTATGGCTACACCTTC. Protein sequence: CASSPAGGVDWYGYTF.

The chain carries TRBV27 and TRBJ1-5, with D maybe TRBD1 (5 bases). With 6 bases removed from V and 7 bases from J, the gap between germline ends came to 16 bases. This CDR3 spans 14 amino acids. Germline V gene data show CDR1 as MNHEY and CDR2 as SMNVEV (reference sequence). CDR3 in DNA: TGTGCCAGCAGGCCATCAGGGAGTTGGCAGCCCCAGCATTTT. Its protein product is CASRPSGSWQPQHF.

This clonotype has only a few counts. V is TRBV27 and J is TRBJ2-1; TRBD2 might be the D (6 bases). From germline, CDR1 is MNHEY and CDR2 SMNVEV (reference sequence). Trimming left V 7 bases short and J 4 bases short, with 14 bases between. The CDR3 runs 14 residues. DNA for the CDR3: TGTGCCAGCACCCCCGGGAGCTTATACAATGAGCAGTTCTTC. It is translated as CASTPGSLYNEQFF.

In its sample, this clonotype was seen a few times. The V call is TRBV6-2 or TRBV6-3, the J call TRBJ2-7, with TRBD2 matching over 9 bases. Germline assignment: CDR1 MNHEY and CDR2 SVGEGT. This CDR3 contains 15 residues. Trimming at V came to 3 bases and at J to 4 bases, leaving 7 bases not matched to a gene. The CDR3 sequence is CASSYIGTSSYEQYF. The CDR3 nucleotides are TGTGCCAGCAGTTATATCGGGACTAGCTCATACGAGCAGTACTTC.

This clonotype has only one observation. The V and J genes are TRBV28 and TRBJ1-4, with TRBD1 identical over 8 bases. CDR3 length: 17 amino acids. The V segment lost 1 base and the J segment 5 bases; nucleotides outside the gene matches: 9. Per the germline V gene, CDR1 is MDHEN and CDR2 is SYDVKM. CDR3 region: CASSLFTQGADNEKLFF. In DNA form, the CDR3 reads TGTGCCAGCAGTTTATTCACCCAGGGGGCAGACAATGAAAAACTGTTTTTT.

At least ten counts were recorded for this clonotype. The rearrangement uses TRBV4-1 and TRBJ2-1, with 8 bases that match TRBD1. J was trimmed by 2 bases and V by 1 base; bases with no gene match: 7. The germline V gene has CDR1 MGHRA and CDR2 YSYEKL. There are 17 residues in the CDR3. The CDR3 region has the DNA TGCGCCAGCAGCCAAGCGCCCAGACAGGGGCCCTACAATGAGCAGTTCTTC. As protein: CASSQAPRQGPYNEQFF.

The CDR3 protein is CASSTGQGFLTDTQYF. The CDR3 nucleotides read TGTGCCAGCAGCACGGGACAGGGGTTCCTCACAGATACGCAGTATTTT. This sequence joins TRBV27 and TRBJ2-3; TRBD1 agrees at 10 bases. The CDR3 has 16 amino acids. Germline CDR1 reads MNHEY; CDR2 reads SMNVEV (reference sequence). With 6 bases clipped from V and 2 bases from J, the junction kept 8 bases outside the gene matches.

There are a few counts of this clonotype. The CDR3 DNA follows: TGTGCCAGCAATGAGAGAAGAACGGATTACTCTGGAAACACCATATATTTT. It translates to CASNERRTDYSGNTIYF. The chain carries TRBV2 and TRBJ1-3; D not resolved. This CDR3 has 17 residues. The germline V and J ends were trimmed by 7 bases and 0 bases, with 19 bases remaining between them. CDR1 is SNHLY and CDR2 is FYNNEI in the germline V gene.

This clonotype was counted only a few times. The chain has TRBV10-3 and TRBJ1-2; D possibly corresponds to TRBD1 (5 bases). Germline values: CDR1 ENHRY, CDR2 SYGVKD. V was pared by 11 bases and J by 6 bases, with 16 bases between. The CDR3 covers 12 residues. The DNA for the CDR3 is TGTGCCCCCCCCGTGGGGGTTGATGGCTACACCTTC. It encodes CAPPVGVDGYTF.

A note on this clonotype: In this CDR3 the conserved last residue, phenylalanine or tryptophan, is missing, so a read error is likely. The CDR3 DNA reads as TGCGCCAGCAGCTTGGGGACTAGCGACCAAGAGACCCAGTACAAC. Its protein is CASSLGTSDQETQYN. V is TRBV5-1 and J is TRBJ2-5, with 9 bases identical to TRBD2. This CDR3 is 15 amino acids long. J was trimmed by 0 bases and V by 0 bases; bases with no gene match: 0. Germline CDR1 reads SGHRS; CDR2 reads YFSETQ.

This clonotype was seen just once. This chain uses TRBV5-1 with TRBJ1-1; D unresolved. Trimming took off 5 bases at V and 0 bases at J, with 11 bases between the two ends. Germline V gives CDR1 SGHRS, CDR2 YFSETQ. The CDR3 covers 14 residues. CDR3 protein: CASRADLLNTEAFF. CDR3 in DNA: TGCGCCAGCAGGGCAGATTTATTGAACACTGAAGCTTTCTTT.

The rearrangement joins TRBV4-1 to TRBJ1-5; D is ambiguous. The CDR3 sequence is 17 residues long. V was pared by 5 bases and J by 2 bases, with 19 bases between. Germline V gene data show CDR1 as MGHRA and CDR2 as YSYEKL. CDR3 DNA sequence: TGCGCCAGCAGCTGGCAGGAAGAGCCCTTTGGCAATCAGCCCCAGCATTTT. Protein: CASSWQEEPFGNQPQHF.

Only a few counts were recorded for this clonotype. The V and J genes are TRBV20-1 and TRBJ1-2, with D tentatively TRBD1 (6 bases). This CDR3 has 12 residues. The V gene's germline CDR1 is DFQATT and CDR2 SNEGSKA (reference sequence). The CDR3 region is CSITTGSGGYTF. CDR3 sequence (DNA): TGCAGCATCACTACAGGGTCTGGGGGCTACACCTTC.

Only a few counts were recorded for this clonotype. The CDR3 nucleotides are TGTGCCAGCAGTTTACTCAAAAAGTACCAAGAGACCCAGTACTTC. Its protein is CASSLLKKYQETQYF. This chain connects TRBV27 to TRBJ2-5; D gene ambiguous. V was pared by 2 bases and J by 0 bases, with 10 bases between. Germline values: CDR1 MNHEY, CDR2 SMNVEV (reference sequence). CDR3 size: 15 residues.